The sample holds many counts of the clone carrying this T cell receptor beta chain. The antigen is not known. Unique molecular identifiers were used to barcode this TCRbeta library. Via MiXCR, TCRdb re-called the PCR reads, giving one row per CDR3 protein. The table includes roughly 200,000 distinct CDR3 sequences, roughly 8.3% detected once. The data were taken from a study of T-cell reconstitution after alpha-beta-depleted transplantation in children. Study-wide results and limits: Expanded clones from the graft, numbering several hundred, reportedly supplied alpha-beta T cells about two months after transplant.

The CDR3 covers 13 residues. With 3 bases removed from V and 1 base from J, the gap between germline ends came to 6 bases. Germline CDR1 SQVTM, CDR2 ANQGSEA. V gene TRBV29-1 combines with J gene TRBJ2-2; D not certain. The sequence derives from a male patient between 2 and 10 years old who had a stem cell transplant for acute myeloid leukemia, so the T cells may come from the graft donor. Here the sequenced sample was PBMCs, mostly from graft donor cells, taken 360 days after TCRalphabeta/CD19-depleted stem cell transplant. The CDR3 DNA sequence: TGCAGCGTTGAGACCAAGAACACCGGGGAGCTGTTTTTT. Translation: CSVETKNTGELFF.